This is a list of T cell receptor beta chains from one sample in a study of T cell repertoires in cytomegalovirus infection. TCRdb re-called the reads with MiXCR, one entry per CDR3 protein. The data hold hundreds of thousands of distinct CDR3 sequences, with 20% to 25% observed a single time. Sequencing input: CD8+ T cells from PBMCs. Receptor source: a human donor in good health (CMV status not recorded). Some clones in this sample may be carry-over from other donors' samples. Both conserved end residues are part of each CDR3. Fields, in order: D gene, V gene, J gene, clone size, CDR3 DNA, CDR3 protein. A D gene is named only where the DNA matches it firmly. Only part of the rows carry a size: once, few, many, or a class if the clone is expanded.

d_call: TRBD2
v_call: TRBV7-6
j_call: TRBJ2-3
clone_size: many
cdr3_nt: TGTGCCAGCAGCCCCCTAGCGGGGGGCCTTGATACGCAGTATTTT
cdr3_aa: CASSPLAGGLDTQYF

d_call: .
v_call: TRBV7-2
j_call: TRBJ2-1
clone_size: many
cdr3_nt: TGTGCCAGCAGCTTTGGTGGGGGTCGGGCCAATGAGCAGTTCTTC
cdr3_aa: CASSFGGGRANEQFF

d_call: .
v_call: TRBV28
j_call: TRBJ2-1
clone_size: .
cdr3_nt: TGTGCCAGCAGTTTATTTGGGGGGACTGAGCAGTTCTTC
cdr3_aa: CASSLFGGTEQFF

d_call: TRBD1
v_call: TRBV20-1
j_call: TRBJ1-2
clone_size: few
cdr3_nt: TGCAGTGCTACGGACAGGTCTAACTATGGCTACACCTTC
cdr3_aa: CSATDRSNYGYTF

d_call: .
v_call: TRBV25-1
j_call: TRBJ1-1
clone_size: many
cdr3_nt: TGTGCCAGCAGTTCAAAGACTTTGGACACTGAAGCTTTCTTT
cdr3_aa: CASSSKTLDTEAFF

d_call: TRBD2
v_call: TRBV13
j_call: TRBJ2-3
clone_size: few
cdr3_nt: TGTGCCAGCAGCCGAGCGGGGGGGCCCACAGATACGCAGTATTTT
cdr3_aa: CASSRAGGPTDTQYF

d_call: TRBD2
v_call: TRBV28
j_call: TRBJ2-5
clone_size: .
cdr3_nt: TGTGCCAGCAGTTTAGGACTAGCGGGGGGCCAAGAGACCCAGTACTTC
cdr3_aa: CASSLGLAGGQETQYF

d_call: TRBD1
v_call: TRBV11-3
j_call: TRBJ2-3
clone_size: many
cdr3_nt: TGTGCCAGCAGCTTTTCAGGGGGCAATGAAGATACGCAGTATTTT
cdr3_aa: CASSFSGGNEDTQYF

d_call: .
v_call: TRBV27
j_call: TRBJ1-1
clone_size: .
cdr3_nt: TGTGCCAGCAGTTTATCGAAAACTCTGAACACTGAAGCTTTCTTT
cdr3_aa: CASSLSKTLNTEAFF

d_call: .
v_call: TRBV29-1
j_call: TRBJ1-2
clone_size: .
cdr3_nt: TGCAGCGTTGAAGATAGGAACAGGGTCTATGGCTACACCTTC
cdr3_aa: CSVEDRNRVYGYTF

d_call: .
v_call: TRBV4-1
j_call: TRBJ1-2
clone_size: .
cdr3_nt: TGCGCCAACAGCCAAGTAGTGGGCAATAACTATGGCTACACCTTC
cdr3_aa: CANSQVVGNNYGYTF

d_call: .
v_call: TRBV27
j_call: TRBJ2-3
clone_size: .
cdr3_nt: TGTGCCAGCAGTTTAATTACCGGGAATAGGGTGTCTACGCAGTATTTT
cdr3_aa: CASSLITGNRVSTQYF

d_call: TRBD1
v_call: TRBV20-1
j_call: TRBJ1-2
clone_size: few
cdr3_nt: TGCAGTGCTAGAGGGGAGGGCGACAGGGGTTCCTCCTATGGCTACACCTTC
cdr3_aa: CSARGEGDRGSSYGYTF

d_call: TRBD2
v_call: TRBV12-5
j_call: TRBJ2-2
clone_size: .
cdr3_nt: TGTGCTAGTGGTTTGGTAGGGTTGAGCGGGGCGAACACCGGGGAGCTGTTTTTT
cdr3_aa: CASGLVGLSGANTGELFF

d_call: .
v_call: TRBV6-2/TRBV6-3
j_call: TRBJ2-5
clone_size: .
cdr3_nt: TGTGCCAGCAATCATCCATCTGGGTACCAAGAGACCCAGTACTTC
cdr3_aa: CASNHPSGYQETQYF

d_call: .
v_call: TRBV7-9
j_call: TRBJ2-2
clone_size: many
cdr3_nt: TGTGCCAGCAGAGCCGAGGCAGGCGGGGAGCTGTTTTTT
cdr3_aa: CASRAEAGGELFF

d_call: .
v_call: TRBV7-3
j_call: TRBJ2-5
clone_size: .
cdr3_nt: TGTGCCAGCAGCCCCTCGAGAGAACGAGGAGAGACCCAGTACTTC
cdr3_aa: CASSPSRERGETQYF

d_call: TRBD2
v_call: TRBV4-2
j_call: TRBJ2-7
clone_size: .
cdr3_nt: TGTGCCGGCAGGCAAGATCGGCTAGCGGGGAGGAGACTTCGGGAGCAGTACTTC
cdr3_aa: CAGRQDRLAGRRLREQYF

d_call: .
v_call: TRBV2
j_call: TRBJ2-4
clone_size: .
cdr3_nt: TGTGCCAGCAGTGAAGCGCTTCAGGACGGAGACATTCAGTACTTC
cdr3_aa: CASSEALQDGDIQYF

d_call: .
v_call: TRBV19
j_call: TRBJ2-2
clone_size: .
cdr3_nt: TGTGCCAGCCTCCGGGTCTTCGGGGAAGGTCGCCCCGGGGAGCTGTTTTTT
cdr3_aa: CASLRVFGEGRPGELFF

d_call: .
v_call: TRBV4-3
j_call: TRBJ2-5
clone_size: .
cdr3_nt: TGCGCCAGCAGCCAAGAGTGGGGCCAAGAGACCCAGTACTTC
cdr3_aa: CASSQEWGQETQYF

d_call: .
v_call: TRBV6-2/TRBV6-3
j_call: TRBJ2-6
clone_size: .
cdr3_nt: TGTGCCAGCCTCACAAGGACCTCTGGGGCCAACGTCCTGACTTTC
cdr3_aa: CASLTRTSGANVLTF

d_call: TRBD1
v_call: TRBV6-1
j_call: TRBJ2-1
clone_size: many
cdr3_nt: TGTGCCAGCAGATCGGGACAGGGGTTGAGCTATGAGCAGTTCTTC
cdr3_aa: CASRSGQGLSYEQFF

d_call: .
v_call: TRBV29-1
j_call: TRBJ2-5
clone_size: .
cdr3_nt: TGCAGCGGCCACAGCCGAGAGACCCAGTACTTC
cdr3_aa: CSGHSRETQYF

d_call: .
v_call: TRBV5-5
j_call: TRBJ2-2
clone_size: .
cdr3_nt: TGTGCCAGCAGCCCTCAAGCAGGCGGGAACACCGGGGAGCTGTTTTTT
cdr3_aa: CASSPQAGGNTGELFF

d_call: .
v_call: TRBV2
j_call: TRBJ1-5
clone_size: .
cdr3_nt: TGTGCCAGCAGTTCAGACGGAGCTAACTGGCAGCCCCAGCATTTT
cdr3_aa: CASSSDGANWQPQHF

d_call: .
v_call: TRBV4-1
j_call: TRBJ2-7
clone_size: .
cdr3_nt: TGCGCCAGCAGCCAAGAAGCTGACTACGAGCAGTACTTC
cdr3_aa: CASSQEADYEQYF

d_call: TRBD1
v_call: TRBV20-1
j_call: TRBJ2-7
clone_size: few
cdr3_nt: TGCAGTGCTAGGTCGGGACAGCACTACGAGCAGTACTTC
cdr3_aa: CSARSGQHYEQYF

d_call: .
v_call: TRBV6-2/TRBV6-3
j_call: TRBJ1-1
clone_size: .
cdr3_nt: TGTGCCAGCAGCGACTTTCAGCGGAGGGGAAACACTGAAGCTTTCTTT
cdr3_aa: CASSDFQRRGNTEAFF

d_call: .
v_call: TRBV7-8
j_call: TRBJ2-1
clone_size: .
cdr3_nt: TGTGCCAGCAGCTTAGCGTCAGATTGGGATGAGCAGTTCTTC
cdr3_aa: CASSLASDWDEQFF

d_call: .
v_call: TRBV25-1
j_call: TRBJ1-5
clone_size: .
cdr3_nt: TGTGCCAGCAGTGGGTACGCGGGAGGGGATCAGTCCCAGCATTTT
cdr3_aa: CASSGYAGGDQSQHF

d_call: TRBD2
v_call: TRBV28
j_call: TRBJ2-1
clone_size: many
cdr3_nt: TGTGCCAGCAGTTTCCCGCCCAGCGGGGGGGCATCTTACAATGAGCAGTTCTTC
cdr3_aa: CASSFPPSGGASYNEQFF

d_call: TRBD1
v_call: TRBV11-2
j_call: TRBJ1-2
clone_size: .
cdr3_nt: TGTGCCAGCAGCTTAGGCCCCGGACAGGCGAGGAATGGCTACACCTTC
cdr3_aa: CASSLGPGQARNGYTF

d_call: .
v_call: TRBV7-9
j_call: TRBJ2-1
clone_size: many
cdr3_nt: TGTGCCAGCAGCTTCGGGATCCCCCTCGGCAATGAGCAGTTCTTC
cdr3_aa: CASSFGIPLGNEQFF

d_call: TRBD2
v_call: TRBV7-3
j_call: TRBJ2-1
clone_size: few
cdr3_nt: TGTGCCAGCAGCTTAAGCGGGGGGCGAACCTACAATGAGCAGTTCTTC
cdr3_aa: CASSLSGGRTYNEQFF

d_call: .
v_call: TRBV6-1
j_call: TRBJ1-1
clone_size: .
cdr3_nt: TGTGCCAGCAATTTCGGGGGTCCTGAAGCTTTCTTT
cdr3_aa: CASNFGGPEAFF

d_call: TRBD2
v_call: TRBV4-3
j_call: TRBJ2-1
clone_size: .
cdr3_nt: TGCGCCAGCAGCCAAGACACGAGCCTAGCGGGGGACCGCAACCACAATGAGCAGTTCTTC
cdr3_aa: CASSQDTSLAGDRNHNEQFF

d_call: TRBD1
v_call: TRBV20-1
j_call: TRBJ1-6
clone_size: .
cdr3_nt: TGCAGTGCAGACCCGGGACAGGGGAGGTCCTATAATTCACCCCTCCACTTT
cdr3_aa: CSADPGQGRSYNSPLHF

d_call: .
v_call: TRBV10-2
j_call: TRBJ1-1
clone_size: few
cdr3_nt: TGCGCCAGCAGACTAGACGGCCCGAACACTGAAGCTTTCTTT
cdr3_aa: CASRLDGPNTEAFF

d_call: TRBD2
v_call: TRBV7-2
j_call: TRBJ2-1
clone_size: many
cdr3_nt: TGTGCCAGCAGCTTAGCTTTAGCGGGGGCTTACAATGAGCAGTTCTTC
cdr3_aa: CASSLALAGAYNEQFF

d_call: .
v_call: TRBV7-2
j_call: TRBJ2-1
clone_size: many
cdr3_nt: TGTGCCAGCAGCTTTACTAGGTCGAGGTACAATGAGCAGTTCTTC
cdr3_aa: CASSFTRSRYNEQFF

d_call: TRBD1
v_call: TRBV20-1
j_call: TRBJ1-3
clone_size: .
cdr3_nt: TGCAGTGCTAGAGATGGGACAGTTGGAAACACCATATATTTT
cdr3_aa: CSARDGTVGNTIYF

d_call: TRBD2
v_call: TRBV27
j_call: TRBJ2-1
clone_size: many
cdr3_nt: TGTGCCAGTCAACTAGCGGGAACTTACAATGAGCAGTTCTTC
cdr3_aa: CASQLAGTYNEQFF

d_call: .
v_call: TRBV6-1
j_call: TRBJ2-1
clone_size: many
cdr3_nt: TGTGCCAGCCGGGGTACGGGTCTGGACTACAATGAGCAGTTCTTC
cdr3_aa: CASRGTGLDYNEQFF

d_call: TRBD2
v_call: TRBV7-6
j_call: TRBJ2-7
clone_size: many
cdr3_nt: TGTGCCAGCAGCTCGGGGGGGGACGAGCAGTACTTC
cdr3_aa: CASSSGGDEQYF

d_call: .
v_call: TRBV2
j_call: TRBJ1-4
clone_size: once
cdr3_nt: TGTGCCAGCAGTGGGGACGGACCTAATGAAAAACTGTTTTTT
cdr3_aa: CASSGDGPNEKLFF

d_call: TRBD2
v_call: TRBV6-5
j_call: TRBJ2-4
clone_size: many
cdr3_nt: TGTGCCAGCAGTCCCCGGGAGGTATGGGCCTTGGGGGCCAAAAACATTCAGTACTTC
cdr3_aa: CASSPREVWALGAKNIQYF

d_call: .
v_call: TRBV20-1
j_call: TRBJ2-1
clone_size: few
cdr3_nt: TGCAGTGCTAGAATGCCCGGACTACCCAATGAGCAGTTCTTC
cdr3_aa: CSARMPGLPNEQFF

d_call: .
v_call: TRBV7-3
j_call: TRBJ2-1
clone_size: many
cdr3_nt: TGTGCCAGCAGCTTAGGGTTTGGTCGTGAGCAGTTCTTC
cdr3_aa: CASSLGFGREQFF

d_call: .
v_call: TRBV29-1
j_call: TRBJ1-6
clone_size: few
cdr3_nt: TGCAGCGTTGATCTAACAGCTTATCAGGACTCACCCCTCCACTTT
cdr3_aa: CSVDLTAYQDSPLHF

d_call: TRBD1
v_call: TRBV25-1
j_call: TRBJ1-6
clone_size: few
cdr3_nt: TGTGCCAGCAGTGACTACAGGGGCAGCTCCTATAATTCACCCCTCCACTTT
cdr3_aa: CASSDYRGSSYNSPLHF